Following are 23 T cell receptor beta chains from one sample sequenced in a study of CD8 T cells in Susac syndrome. RNA amounts of roughly 0.45 to 1 ug underwent reverse transcription with random hexamers. One entry per CDR3 protein, called by TCRdb with MiXCR from the immunoSEQ multiplex PCR reads. In the table there are 45,000 or so distinct CDR3 sequences, roughly 93% of which are singletons. Specimen: CD8+ T cells from PBMCs. The receptors come from a human donor in good health.

The chain employs TRBV19 and TRBJ1-2, with D unclear. The CDR3 runs 10 residues. Per the germline V gene, CDR1 is LNHDA and CDR2 is SQIVND (reference sequence). V was pared by 4 bases and J by 6 bases, with 3 bases between. The DNA for the CDR3 is TGTGCCAGTAGTAATCATGGCTACACCTTC. It is translated as CASSNHGYTF.

The chain recombines TRBV7-8 with TRBJ2-3, with 11 bases lining up with TRBD2. In germline, CDR1 is SGHVS, CDR2 FQNEAQ. Trimming removed 5 bases from V and 6 bases from J; junction bases left unmatched: 4. The CDR3 is made up of 14 amino acids. CDR3 protein: CASSPIAGGDTQYF. In DNA form, the CDR3 reads TGTGCCAGCAGCCCCATAGCGGGGGGGGATACGCAGTATTTT.

The chain carries TRBV12-3 or TRBV12-4 and TRBJ2-1, with 10 bases identical to TRBD1. V lost 6 bases and J lost 10; bases outside the gene matches: 3. CDR3 size: 12 residues. The CDR3 sequence is CASRTGGLEQFF. The DNA of the CDR3 is TGTGCCAGCAGGACAGGGGGCCTCGAGCAGTTCTTC.

The chain carries TRBV5-6 and TRBJ2-7; D is undetermined. V was shortened by 0 bases and J by 0 bases, with 7 bases between the two germline ends. Germline CDR1 SGHDT, CDR2 YYEEEE. This CDR3 is 14 amino acids long. The CDR3 is CASSLGSYSYEQYF. In nucleotides, the CDR3 is TGTGCCAGCAGCTTGGGTAGCTACTCCTACGAGCAGTACTTC.

The rearrangement uses TRBV28 and TRBJ1-1; D perhaps matches TRBD1 (5 bases). The germline V gene encodes CDR1 MDHEN and CDR2 SYDVKM. This CDR3 is built from 15 residues. Between the trimmed V and J ends, which lost 5 bases and 3 bases, there was a span of 16 bases. DNA of the CDR3: TGTGCCAGCAGTGTATCCCCTTGGGGGTACACTGAAGCTTTCTTT. It translates to CASSVSPWGYTEAFF.

There are a few counts of this clonotype. The rearrangement links TRBV27 to TRBJ1-1, with 11 bases fitting TRBD1. This CDR3 spans 14 amino acids. The germline gives CDR1 MNHEY, CDR2 SMNVEV (reference sequence). V was pared by 6 bases and J by 5 bases, with 5 bases of the junction left unmatched. CDR3 region: CASSLGQGVTEAFF. The DNA for the CDR3 is TGTGCCAGCAGCTTGGGACAGGGGGTTACTGAAGCTTTCTTT.

The gene calls are TRBV6-5 and TRBJ2-1, with 9 bases aligning to TRBD2. Germline CDR1 and CDR2: MNHEY and SVGAGI. V was clipped by 2 bases and J by 7 bases; unmatched bases: 3. The length of the CDR3 is 14 residues. For the CDR3, the DNA is TGTGCCAGCAGTTACGCGGGAGGGGGGAATGAGCAGTTCTTC. Its protein product is CASSYAGGGNEQFF.

The chain recombines TRBV7-8 with TRBJ2-7, with 8 bases fitting TRBD2. Trimming cost V 5 bases and J 4 bases; bases outside gene matches: 7. CDR1 SGHVS and CDR2 FQNEAQ come from the germline V gene. This CDR3 region has 14 residues. In nucleotides, the CDR3 is TGTGCCAGCAGCCCAGCGGGAGTCGGGTACGAGCAGTACTTC. Its protein is CASSPAGVGYEQYF.

This chain connects TRBV4-1 to TRBJ2-5; TRBD2 matches 7 bases. With V trimmed by 6 bases and J by 0 bases, 4 bases remained unmatched. Germline V gene data show CDR1 as MGHRA and CDR2 as YSYEKL. This CDR3 is 14 amino acids long. The CDR3 sequence: CASSHLADQETQYF. The CDR3 nucleotides read TGCGCCAGCAGTCACCTAGCGGACCAAGAGACCCAGTACTTC.

The chain couples TRBV7-9 to TRBJ2-1; no clear D gene. V was shortened by 1 base and J by 5 bases, with 9 bases between the two germline ends. The length of the CDR3 is 14 residues. Germline V gene sequence: CDR1 SEHNR, CDR2 FQNEAQ (reference sequence). The DNA of the CDR3 is TGTGCCAGCAGCTTAGAGGAACTTCACAATGAGCAGTTCTTC. It specifies CASSLEELHNEQFF.

This chain links TRBV28 with TRBJ2-7; D unclear. The CDR3 is made up of 14 amino acids. Germline-derived CDR1 and CDR2 are MDHEN and SYDVKM. V was trimmed by 4 bases and J by 7 bases, leaving 17 bases between them. The CDR3 DNA reads TGTGCCAGCAGTTATGGCGGAGACTTGGGTGAGCAGTACTTC. Translating gives CASSYGGDLGEQYF. The full variable domain, in which reference TRBV28 and TRBJ2-7 provide the parts outside the CDR3, is DVKVTQSSRYLVKRTGEKVFLECVQDMDHENMFWYRQDPGLGLRLIYFSYDVKMKEKGDIPEGYSVSREKKERFSLILESASTNQTSMYLCASSYGGDLGEQYFGPGTRLTVT.

The chain combines TRBV29-1 with TRBJ2-5; 11 bases fit TRBD2. The germline V gene encodes CDR1 SQVTM and CDR2 ANQGSEA. Unmatched junction bases numbered 4, after V lost 8 bases and J lost 2 bases. The CDR3 runs 13 residues. This chain's CDR3 is CSLGTSGQETQYF. CDR3 DNA sequence: TGCAGCCTCGGGACTAGCGGACAAGAGACCCAGTACTTC. The variable domain in full, with the rest retrieved from reference TRBV29-1 and TRBJ2-5, is SAVISQKPSRDICQRGTSLTIQCQVDSQVTMMFWYRQQPGQSLTLIATANQGSEATYESGFVIDKFPISRPNLTFSTLTVSNMSPEDSSIYLCSLGTSGQETQYFGPGTRLLVL.

The chain carries TRBV5-1 and TRBJ2-5; D may be TRBD1 or TRBD2 (5 bases each). The CDR3 totals 14 residues. Between the trimmed V and J ends, which lost 3 bases and 0 bases, there was a span of 9 bases. The V gene's germline CDR1 is SGHRS and CDR2 YFSETQ. The CDR3 spells CASSSPGHQETQYF. The CDR3 DNA follows: TGCGCCAGCAGCTCTCCGGGACACCAAGAGACCCAGTACTTC.

The V gene is TRBV6-2 or TRBV6-3, the J gene TRBJ1-1; no clear D. With 2 bases removed from V and 4 bases from J, the gap between germline ends came to 14 bases. The CDR3 sequence is 15 residues long. Germline V lookup: CDR1 MNHEY, CDR2 SVGEGT. CDR3 region: CASSYGPAGSTEAFF. The DNA for the CDR3 is TGTGCCAGCAGTTACGGCCCAGCTGGGTCCACTGAAGCTTTCTTT.

This chain links TRBV10-3 with TRBJ2-3; no definite D call. V dropped 2 bases and J dropped 1 base, with 7 bases sitting between them. The CDR3 length is 14 residues. From germline, CDR1 is ENHRY and CDR2 SYGVKD. The DNA for the CDR3 is TGTGCCATCAGTGAGCCGTGGGGCACAGATACGCAGTATTTT. It encodes CAISEPWGTDTQYF.

The chain employs TRBV7-9 and TRBJ1-2; D is undetermined. This CDR3 comprises 16 residues. Trimming took off 5 bases at V and 1 base at J, with 17 bases between the two ends. CDR1 SEHNR and CDR2 FQNEAQ come from the germline V gene (reference sequence). The CDR3 region has the DNA TGTGCCAGCAGCAACCCTGGAGATCTGATTAACTATGGCTACACCTTC. Protein sequence: CASSNPGDLINYGYTF. Variable domain in full (rest from reference TRBV7-9 and TRBJ1-2): DTGVSQNPRHKITKRGQNVTFRCDPISEHNRLYWYRQTLGQGPEFLTYFQNEAQLEKSRLLSDRFSAERPKGSFSTLEIQRTEQGDSAMYLCASSNPGDLINYGYTFGSGTRLTVV.

This clonotype was seen once. The chain recombines TRBV7-2 with TRBJ2-3; tentatively, D is TRBD2 (6 bases). Trimming shortened V by 1 base and J by 4 bases, and 12 bases separated the two germline ends. This CDR3 has 15 residues. Germline V gene data show CDR1 as SGHTA and CDR2 as FQGNSA. CDR3 residues: CASSLVGGGADTQYF. The DNA of the CDR3 is TGTGCCAGCAGCTTAGTGGGGGGTGGAGCAGATACGCAGTATTTT.

The chain recombines TRBV5-1 with TRBJ2-7, with D perhaps matching TRBD1 (5 bases). CDR1 is SGHRS and CDR2 is YFSETQ in the germline V gene. CDR3 length: 12 residues. V dropped 3 bases and J dropped 6 bases, with 10 bases sitting between them. The DNA of the CDR3 is TGCGCCAGCAGCTCCTCAGGGATCGAGCAGTACTTC. This sequence encodes CASSSSGIEQYF.

The count of this clonotype is one. The chain uses TRBV12-3 or TRBV12-4 and TRBJ1-5; no reliable D call. The ends were cut back, 3 bases at V and 7 bases at J, with 4 bases in the middle. This CDR3 has 11 amino acids. The chain's CDR3 is CASSLGQPQHF. The CDR3 nucleotides are TGTGCCAGCAGTTTGGGGCAGCCCCAGCATTTT.

The chain is built from TRBV2 and TRBJ1-2, with D possibly TRBD1 on 5 matching bases. Per the germline V gene, CDR1 is SNHLY and CDR2 is FYNNEI. The CDR3 sequence is 14 residues long. The V end lost 10 bases, the J end lost 4 bases, and 19 bases lay between the germline ends. The chain's CDR3 is CANLRPRRGYGYTF. In nucleotides, the CDR3 is TGTGCCAACCTTCGCCCCAGAAGGGGCTATGGCTACACCTTC.

The chain uses TRBV29-1 and TRBJ2-2, with D perhaps being TRBD1 or TRBD2 (5 bases each). The length of the CDR3 is 11 residues. V gave up 6 bases and J gave up 6 bases, with 8 bases separating them. CDR1 and CDR2 (germline): SQVTM, ANQGSEA. The CDR3 DNA follows: TGCAGCGTGGGGGTTTCCGGGGAGCTGTTTTTT. Encoded protein: CSVGVSGELFF.

The rearrangement joins TRBV19 to TRBJ2-6; no definite D call. V was shortened by 1 base and J by 2 bases, with 9 bases between the two germline ends. Germline V gene lookup returns CDR1 LNHDA and CDR2 SQIVND (reference sequence). This CDR3 spans 16 amino acids. CDR3 sequence (DNA): TGTGCCAGTAGTATAGGTTGGGGAACTGGGGCCAACGTCCTGACTTTC. As protein: CASSIGWGTGANVLTF.

The J gene is TRBJ2-2, the V gene TRBV10-3; 9 bases match TRBD2. Germline loops: CDR1 ENHRY, CDR2 SYGVKD. V gave up 0 bases and J gave up 3 bases; unmatched junction bases: 2. The CDR3 is 16 residues long. The CDR3 DNA reads TGTGCCATCAGTGAGTCCGCGGGAGGGGACACCGGGGAGCTGTTTTTT. This sequence encodes CAISESAGGDTGELFF.